The 15 T cell receptor beta chains below were found in one sample sequenced in a study of T cell repertoires in cytomegalovirus infection. Using its own MiXCR run on the reads, TCRdb lists one record per CDR3 protein. The sample yields 250,000 to 300,000 distinct CDR3 sequences, roughly 15% seen once. The sequencing input was PBMCs. These TCRs come from a human donor in good health (CMV status not recorded). Some clones in this sample may be carry-over from other donors' samples.

The J gene is TRBJ2-2, the V gene TRBV5-1; TRBD1 aligns across 7 bases. The CDR3 length is 14 residues. V shed 8 bases and J 0 bases; nucleotides not matched to a gene: 4. Germline V gives CDR1 SGHRS, CDR2 YFSETQ. This chain's CDR3 is CASYRGANTGELFF. CDR3 DNA sequence: TGCGCCAGTTACAGGGGTGCGAACACCGGGGAGCTGTTTTTT.

This clonotype was seen a few times. This chain links TRBV15 with TRBJ2-3; D ambiguous. This CDR3 has 12 amino acids. Per the germline V gene, CDR1 is LNHNV and CDR2 is YYDKDF (reference sequence). V lost 5 bases and J 2 bases, leaving 5 bases between the germline ends. In nucleotides, the CDR3 is TGTGCCACCAGCCTTCTCACAGATACGCAGTATTTT. Residues: CATSLLTDTQYF.

A single count supports this clonotype. The chain has TRBV15 and TRBJ1-3; TRBD1 is a possible D gene (5 bases). Deletions cut 3 bases from V and 2 bases from J, with 8 bases between. The V gene's germline CDR1 is LNHNV and CDR2 YYDKDF (reference sequence). The CDR3 consists of 14 residues. The CDR3 spells CATSSGTAGNTIYF. The CDR3 DNA sequence: TGTGCCACCAGCAGCGGGACCGCTGGAAACACCATATATTTT.

This clonotype was recorded at least ten times. The rearrangement links TRBV27 to TRBJ2-3; TRBD1 agrees at 7 bases. The CDR3 totals 14 residues. The germline V gene encodes CDR1 MNHEY and CDR2 SMNVEV (reference sequence). With 5 bases clipped from V and 6 bases from J, the junction kept 8 bases outside the gene matches. The CDR3 nucleotides read TGTGCCAGCAGTCTCCGGACAGGCAGTGATACGCAGTATTTT. Protein sequence: CASSLRTGSDTQYF.

This clonotype has at least ten counts. This sequence joins TRBV7-2 and TRBJ2-1, with TRBD2 identical over 8 bases. The V and J ends lost 6 bases and 6 bases, in that order; junction bases with no gene match: 7. Looked up from germline, CDR1 is SGHTA and CDR2 is FQGNSA. The CDR3 sequence is 14 residues long. The CDR3 protein is CASRPAGGGNEQFF. CDR3 bases: TGTGCCAGCAGACCCGCGGGAGGAGGCAATGAGCAGTTCTTC.

Many counts were recorded for this clonotype. The V call is TRBV5-1, the J call TRBJ1-3, with D unresolved. CDR1 SGHRS and CDR2 YFSETQ come from the germline V gene. The CDR3 covers 16 residues. V was pared by 0 bases and J by 1 base, with 11 bases between. The CDR3 is CASSLGGPRSGNTIYF. The CDR3 coding sequence is TGCGCCAGCAGCTTGGGCGGGCCCAGATCTGGAAACACCATATATTTT.

This clonotype was recorded a few times. This chain joins TRBV6-6 and TRBJ2-3, with a weak D call TRBD2 (5 bases). V lost 7 bases and J 0 bases, leaving 14 bases between the germline ends. Per germline, CDR1 MNHNY and CDR2 SVGAGI (reference sequence). The length of the CDR3 is 15 residues. In nucleotides, the CDR3 is TGTGCCAGCATCTCCTTTAAGCGGAGCACAGATACGCAGTATTTT. Translated, it gives CASISFKRSTDTQYF.

This clonotype has more than one count but fewer than ten. This chain joins TRBV20-1 and TRBJ2-4; weak D call: TRBD1 (5 bases). Trimming shortened V by 0 bases and J by 4 bases, and 13 bases separated the two germline ends. Germline V CDR1 and CDR2: DFQATT, SNEGSKA (reference sequence). This CDR3 comprises 15 residues. The CDR3 sequence: CSAREGLITKNIQYF. The CDR3 nucleotides read TGCAGTGCTAGAGAGGGGCTCATAACGAAAAACATTCAGTACTTC.

This clonotype was detected ten times or more. The CDR3 DNA is TGTGCCAGCAGCTCGTTATCGGACAGGGGGCTTCTGTCGAGCTCCTACAATGAGCAGTTCTTC. The encoded protein is CASSSLSDRGLLSSSYNEQFF. The chain employs TRBV7-2 and TRBJ2-1; 11 nucleotides match TRBD1. V was clipped by 4 bases and J by 0 bases; unmatched bases: 17. In germline, CDR1 is SGHTA, CDR2 FQGNSA. The CDR3 runs to 21 residues. The whole variable domain, filled in from reference TRBV7-2 and TRBJ2-1, reads GAGVSQSPSNKVTEKGKDVELRCDPISGHTALYWYRQSLGQGLEFLIYFQGNSAPDKSGLPSDRFSAERTGGSVSTLTIQRTQQEDSAVYLCASSSLSDRGLLSSSYNEQFFGPGTRLTVL.

This clonotype turned up a few times. This chain joins TRBV15 and TRBJ2-5; 8 bases line up with TRBD1. The CDR3 has 16 residues. In germline, CDR1 is LNHNV, CDR2 YYDKDF (reference sequence). V shed 2 bases and J 5 bases; nucleotides not matched to a gene: 10. The CDR3 sequence is CATSRSGQAILETQYF. The CDR3 DNA reads TGTGCCACCAGCAGATCGGGACAGGCCATCCTGGAGACCCAGTACTTC.

This clonotype came up many times. The V call is TRBV6-1, the J call TRBJ2-5, with TRBD1 matching over 9 bases. Germline V gene sequence: CDR1 MNHNS, CDR2 SASEGT. CDR3 length: 16 residues. V lost 5 bases to trimming and J lost 5 bases; unmatched junction nucleotides: 12. This CDR3 is CASSSRPGTGLETQYF. The CDR3 DNA sequence: TGTGCCAGCAGTTCTAGACCCGGGACAGGGTTGGAGACCCAGTACTTC.

At least ten counts were recorded for this clonotype. This CDR3 is CATSPRGLVNEQYF. The CDR3, as DNA: TGTGCCACCAGTCCCCGCGGACTAGTTAACGAGCAGTACTTC. The rearrangement joins TRBV15 to TRBJ2-7; 7 bases are shared with TRBD2. Germline V lookup: CDR1 LNHNV, CDR2 YYDKDF (reference sequence). This CDR3 is 14 amino acids long. V dropped 6 bases and J dropped 5; count of bases not matched to a gene: 10.

The genes are TRBV12-3 or TRBV12-4 and TRBJ2-7; unclear D gene. V was shortened by 2 bases and J by 0 bases, with 14 bases between the two germline ends. The CDR3 covers 16 residues. For the CDR3, the DNA is TGTGCCAGCAGTTTAATTCGGCCAGTCCTCTCCTACGAGCAGTACTTC. Amino acid sequence: CASSLIRPVLSYEQYF.

The chain joins TRBV12-3 or TRBV12-4 to TRBJ1-1, with a tentative D call TRBD1 (6 bases). V lost 6 bases and J lost 0, with 17 bases in between. The CDR3 runs to 16 residues. The CDR3 region is CASSPASAGVNTEAFF. The CDR3 DNA reads TGTGCCAGCAGCCCTGCGTCGGCAGGGGTGAACACTGAAGCTTTCTTT.

This clonotype came up many times. V usage is TRBV7-2 and J usage is TRBJ2-4; tentatively, D is TRBD2 (6 bases). The CDR3 is 15 residues long. Germline-derived CDR1 and CDR2 are SGHTA and FQGNSA. Trimming left V 3 bases short and J 2 bases short, with 11 bases between. The CDR3 coding sequence is TGTGCCAGCAGCTTGGAGGGGTTTACCAAAAACATTCAGTACTTC. It specifies CASSLEGFTKNIQYF. Based on the CDR3 plus reference TRBV7-2 and TRBJ2-4, the full variable domain is GAGVSQSPSNKVTEKGKDVELRCDPISGHTALYWYRQSLGQGLEFLIYFQGNSAPDKSGLPSDRFSAERTGGSVSTLTIQRTQQEDSAVYLCASSLEGFTKNIQYFGAGTRLSVL.